Included here is one TCR beta chain sequence, with context. At the DNA level, this CDR3 is encoded by other sequences in the same sample as well. Seattle enrolled patients during active infection and tracked them longitudinally. Source study methods: It was from reference gene primer amplification that nucleated cell counts were estimated. The assay was immunoSEQ multiplex PCR, and TCRdb's table has in-frame clones only and misses some. From that table come the V and J calls and clone size; the DNA was used to work out D and trimming. Of fewer than 350,000 clones listed, around 90% are singletons. CDR1 and CDR2 (germline): SGHRS, YFSETQ. The V end was cut by 2 bases, the J end by 1 base, with 6 bases between. CDR3 size: 13 residues. This entry is derived from a study of blood T cell repertoires in COVID-19. Study in general: Researchers got acute and convalescent COVID-19 samples from the United States, Italy and Spain. In each case, the material was cDNA or gDNA derived from T cells, B-cell-depleted T cells, or PBMCs.

The sequencing sample was made of peripheral blood. The chain carries TRBV5-1 and TRBJ1-1; D is perhaps TRBD1 (5 bases). The receptor's source is a man aged 25-40 years with COVID-19, enrolled during active disease. CDR3 nucleotide sequence: TGCGCCAGCAGCTTCCAGGGGAACACTGAAGCTTTCTTT. It translates to CASSFQGNTEAFF.